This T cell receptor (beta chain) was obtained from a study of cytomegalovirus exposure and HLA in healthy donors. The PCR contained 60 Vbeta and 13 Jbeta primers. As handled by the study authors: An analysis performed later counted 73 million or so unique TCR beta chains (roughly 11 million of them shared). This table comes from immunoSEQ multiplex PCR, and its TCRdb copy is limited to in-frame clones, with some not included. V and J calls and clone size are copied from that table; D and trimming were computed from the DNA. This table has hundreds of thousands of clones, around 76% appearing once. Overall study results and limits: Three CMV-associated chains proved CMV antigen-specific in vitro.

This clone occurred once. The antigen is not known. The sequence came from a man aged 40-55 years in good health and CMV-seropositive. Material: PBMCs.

The CDR3 loop reads CASSPLQGASSTDTQYF. The CDR3 DNA reads as TGTGCCAGCTCACCCCTACAGGGGGCCTCTAGCACAGATACGCAGTATTTT. The chain combines TRBV18 with TRBJ2-3; 9 bases are a match to TRBD1. Unmatched junction bases numbered 7, after V lost 3 bases and J lost 0 bases. From germline, CDR1 is KGHSH and CDR2 LQKENI. This CDR3 has 17 residues.